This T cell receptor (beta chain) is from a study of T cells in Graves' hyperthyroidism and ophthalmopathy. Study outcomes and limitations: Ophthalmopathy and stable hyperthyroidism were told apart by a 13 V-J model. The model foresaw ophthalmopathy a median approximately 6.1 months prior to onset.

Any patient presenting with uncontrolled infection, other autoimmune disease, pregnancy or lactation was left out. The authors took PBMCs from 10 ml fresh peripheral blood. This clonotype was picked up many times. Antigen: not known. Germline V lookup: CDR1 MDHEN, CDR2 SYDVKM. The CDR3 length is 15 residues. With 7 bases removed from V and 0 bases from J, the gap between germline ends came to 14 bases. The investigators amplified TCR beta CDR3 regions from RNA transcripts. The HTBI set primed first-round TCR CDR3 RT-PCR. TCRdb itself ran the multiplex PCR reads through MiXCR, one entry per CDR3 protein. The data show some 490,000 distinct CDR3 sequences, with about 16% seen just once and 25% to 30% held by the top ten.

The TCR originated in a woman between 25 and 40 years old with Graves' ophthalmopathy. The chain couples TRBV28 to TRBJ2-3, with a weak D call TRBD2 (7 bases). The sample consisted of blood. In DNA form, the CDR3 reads TGTGCCAGCATGGGGGGGGGCCATAGCACAGATACGCAGTATTTT. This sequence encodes CASMGGGHSTDTQYF.